One and the same sample provided the 20 T cell receptor beta chains below, sequenced in a study of PD-L1 blockade in urothelial cancer. TCRdb's copy holds only in-frame clones and misses some; the assay was immunoSEQ multiplex PCR. The sample carries 95,000 to 100,000 clones, around 86% recorded once. The sample's time point: pretreatment peripheral blood. Sample: PBMCs, taken around atezolizumab (anti-PD-L1) treatment. These receptors all come from a man in his fifties or sixties with urothelial cancer.

The V call is TRBV2, the J call TRBJ2-1; 9 nucleotides line up with TRBD2. This CDR3 has 16 residues. CDR1 and CDR2 from the germline V gene are SNHLY and FYNNEI. Trimming took 6 bases from V and 7 from J; bases not matched to a gene: 13. In nucleotides, the CDR3 is TGTGCCAGCAGACTCCCGGGACTAGCCGTTTTGAATGAGCAGTTCTTC. As protein: CASRLPGLAVLNEQFF.

The V and J genes are TRBV7-2 and TRBJ1-5; TRBD1 aligns across 7 bases. CDR3 size: 15 residues. Germline V gene sequence: CDR1 SGHTA, CDR2 FQGNSA. After removal of 1 base from V and 5 bases from J, the junction contained 5 bases not matched to a gene. CDR3: CASSLDYRGHQPQHF. CDR3 coding DNA: TGTGCCAGCAGCTTAGACTACAGGGGCCATCAGCCCCAGCATTTT.

V and J are TRBV2 and TRBJ2-3, with TRBD2 as a possible D gene (7 bases). CDR1 and CDR2 from the germline V gene are SNHLY and FYNNEI. V was clipped by 6 bases and J by 4 bases, with 14 bases between them. The CDR3 runs 14 residues. This chain's CDR3 is CASRRGEGPDTQYF. CDR3 DNA sequence: TGTGCCAGCAGAAGGGGGGAGGGCCCAGATACGCAGTATTTT.

The gene calls are TRBV11-2 and TRBJ2-1; 10 nucleotides align to TRBD2. Germline V lookup: CDR1 SGHAT, CDR2 FQNNGV. CDR3 length equals 14 residues. V shed 6 bases and J 9 bases; nucleotides not matched to a gene: 8. In DNA form, the CDR3 reads TGTGCCAGCAGTTCTAGCGGGAGAGGTGGTGAGCAGTTCTTC. Translated, it gives CASSSSGRGGEQFF.

V and J are TRBV4-1 and TRBJ2-7; a weak D match, TRBD1 (6 bases). Deletions cut 0 bases from V and 6 bases from J, with 12 bases between. In germline, CDR1 is MGHRA, CDR2 YSYEKL. CDR3 length equals 14 residues. The CDR3 loop reads CASSQDSLGGEQYF. In DNA, the CDR3 is TGCGCCAGCAGCCAAGATAGCCTAGGGGGCGAGCAGTACTTC.

The count of this clone is one. The V gene is TRBV7-9, the J gene TRBJ1-1, with D hard to call. The V end was cut by 3 bases, the J end by 5 bases, with 16 bases between. CDR3 size: 15 residues. The germline gives CDR1 SEHNR, CDR2 FQNEAQ (reference sequence). The CDR3 protein is CASSLSMGGKTEAFF. The CDR3 bases are TGTGCCAGCAGCTTGTCTATGGGAGGGAAGACTGAAGCTTTCTTT.

This chain links TRBV18 with TRBJ2-1; D perhaps matches TRBD1 (5 bases). There are 15 residues in the CDR3. In germline, CDR1 is KGHSH, CDR2 LQKENI. The V gene lost 2 bases and the J gene lost 2 bases, with 10 bases spanning the gap. This chain's CDR3 is CASSPSGSTYNEQFF. The CDR3 DNA is TGTGCCAGCTCACCATCAGGGTCTACCTACAATGAGCAGTTCTTC.

This clone came up once. For the CDR3, the DNA is TGTGCCAGCAGCCACACAGATACGCAGTATTTT. It translates to CASSHTDTQYF. This chain joins TRBV27 and TRBJ2-3; D is unresolved. Deletions cut 6 bases from V and 2 bases from J, with 3 bases between. Germline V gives CDR1 MNHEY, CDR2 SMNVEV (reference sequence). The CDR3 runs to 11 residues.

The gene calls are TRBV5-1 and TRBJ2-7; 8 bases align to TRBD2. This CDR3 has 15 amino acids. Germline trimming cut 1 base from V and 6 bases from J; bases unmatched to any gene: 9. Germline V gene sequence: CDR1 SGHRS, CDR2 YFSETQ. The CDR3 bases are TGCGCCAGCAGCTTGACTCAGCGGGAGACTGGCGAGCAGTACTTC. Protein: CASSLTQRETGEQYF. The full variable domain, completed using reference TRBV5-1 and TRBJ2-7, is KAGVTQTPRYLIKTRGQQVTLSCSPISGHRSVSWYQQTPGQGLQFLFEYFSETQRNKGNFPGRFSGRQFSNSRSEMNVSTLELGDSALYLCASSLTQRETGEQYFGPGTRLTVT.

V gene TRBV5-6 combines with J gene TRBJ2-7; 10 bases align to TRBD1. CDR1 is SGHDT, CDR2 YYEEEE, per germline. The junction had 3 bases not matched to a gene; V was cut back by 3 bases and J by 0 bases. This CDR3 has 15 amino acids. In DNA, the CDR3 is TGTGCCAGCAGCTCCGGGACAGGGGACTCCTACGAGCAGTACTTC. The encoded protein is CASSSGTGDSYEQYF.

This clone appeared a single time. The genes are TRBV19 and TRBJ2-6, with D uncertain. Germline lookup yields CDR1 LNHDA and CDR2 SQIVND (reference sequence). The CDR3 runs 12 residues. V was cut by 6 bases and J by 2 bases, with 2 bases left in between. The CDR3 coding sequence is TGTGCCAGTAGCGCTGGGGCCAACGTCCTGACTTTC. Its translation: CASSAGANVLTF.

The chain joins TRBV5-1 to TRBJ2-1; D unresolved. The CDR3 consists of 13 residues. V lost 0 bases and J 10 bases, leaving 11 bases between the germline ends. Germline CDR1 SGHRS, CDR2 YFSETQ. The chain's CDR3 is CASSLGSNEEQFF. In DNA form, the CDR3 reads TGCGCCAGCAGCTTGGGGTCCAATGAGGAGCAGTTCTTC.

The chain employs TRBV7-6 and TRBJ2-1, with 9 nucleotides matching TRBD2. In germline, CDR1 is SGHVS, CDR2 FNYEAQ. The CDR3 is 15 amino acids. V shed 5 bases, J shed 1 base, and the junction held 3 bases outside the gene matches. CDR3 in DNA: TGTGCCAGCAGCGAGAGCGGGAGGTCCTACAATGAGCAGTTCTTC. This sequence encodes CASSESGRSYNEQFF.

This clone was detected once. V is TRBV18 and J is TRBJ2-3, with TRBD2 identical over 8 bases. The ends lost 3 bases at V and 1 base at J; junction bases unmatched: 6. CDR3 length: 16 amino acids. The germline CDR1 and CDR2 sequences are KGHSH and LQKENI. The CDR3: CASSPISGVGTDTQYF. The CDR3 DNA sequence: TGTGCCAGCTCACCTATTAGCGGGGTTGGCACAGATACGCAGTATTTT.

The V call is TRBV15, the J call TRBJ2-7, with D possibly being TRBD2 (6 bases). V was clipped by 0 bases and J by 2 bases, with 14 bases between them. CDR3 length: 16 residues. CDR1 LNHNV and CDR2 YYDKDF come from the germline V gene (reference sequence). CDR3 nucleotides: TGTGCCACCAGCAGAGAGTCGGGAGCCCTCCCCTACGAGCAGTACTTC. Its protein product is CATSRESGALPYEQYF. The full variable domain, with the rest looked up from reference TRBV15 and TRBJ2-7, is DAMVIQNPRYQVTQFGKPVTLSCSQTLNHNVMYWYQQKSSQAPKLLFHYYDKDFNNEADTPDNFQSRRPNTSFCFLDIRSPGLGDTAMYLCATSRESGALPYEQYFGPGTRLTVT.

This clone has just one count. The chain joins TRBV4-1 to TRBJ2-1; possibly TRBD1 for D (7 bases). Germline-derived CDR1 and CDR2 are MGHRA and YSYEKL. The germline V and J ends were trimmed by 7 bases and 5 bases, with 18 bases remaining between them. The CDR3 loop spans 15 amino acids. The CDR3 loop reads CASTPQGRSHNEQFF. The CDR3 bases are TGCGCCAGCACCCCACAGGGGAGGTCTCACAATGAGCAGTTCTTC.

V gene TRBV4-3 combines with J gene TRBJ1-2; weak D call: TRBD1 (6 bases). The germline V and J ends were trimmed by 2 bases and 5 bases, with 6 bases remaining between them. In germline, CDR1 is LGHNA, CDR2 YSLEER. The CDR3 loop spans 12 amino acids. CDR3 residues: CASSQQGYGYTF. The CDR3 nucleotides read TGCGCCAGCAGCCAACAGGGGTATGGCTACACCTTC.

This clone was detected only a few times. J is TRBJ2-4 and V is TRBV2, with D possibly TRBD1 on 6 matching bases. Per the germline V gene, CDR1 is SNHLY and CDR2 is FYNNEI. The CDR3 consists of 13 residues. Trimming removed 6 bases from V and 8 bases from J, with 14 bases in between. The CDR3 DNA reads TGTGCCAGCAGGGACCCCAGGGGAGACATTCAGTACTTC. This codes for CASRDPRGDIQYF.

The chain links TRBV7-8 to TRBJ2-7; D ambiguous. This CDR3 is built from 14 residues. V lost 4 bases and J lost 5, with 15 bases in between. Germline V gene sequence: CDR1 SGHVS, CDR2 FQNEAQ. CDR3 sequence: CASSSSPSADEQYF. CDR3 coding DNA: TGTGCCAGCAGCTCATCTCCTTCCGCGGACGAGCAGTACTTC.

This chain joins TRBV6-5 and TRBJ2-1, with 10 nucleotides matching TRBD2. V shed 8 bases and J 2 bases; nucleotides not matched to a gene: 3. Germline V gives CDR1 MNHEY, CDR2 SVGAGI. There are 14 residues in the CDR3. The CDR3 DNA sequence: TGTGCCAGCCAGCGGGAGGGAGCCTACAATGAGCAGTTCTTC. Translating gives CASQREGAYNEQFF.